This TCR beta chain was observed in a study of CXCR3-negative and CXCR3-positive naive CD8 T cells. Researchers prepared the TRB cDNA libraries using 5' RACE with UMI labels. For each CDR3 protein, TCRdb gives one entry from its re-call of the 5' RACE reads, without DNA. Its table records tens of thousands of distinct CDR3 sequences. The CDR3 extends over 14 amino acids. Per the germline V gene, CDR1 is SGHDN and CDR2 is FVKESK. General observations from the study: Within a donor, both naive subsets shared TRBV-TRBJ usage, unlike memory cells.

Concerning this clonotype: What it binds is unknown.

The gene calls are TRBV14 and TRBJ2-1; no DNA is available, so the TRBD1 call from TCRdb remains unchecked. Sequencing input: naive CXCR3- CD8+ T cells from blood. Subset reported: CD45RO-CCR7+CD27+CD95- naive CD8+ T cells lacking CXCR3 (TNR3-). The receptor's source is a human donor in good health. Some clones in this sample may be carry-over from other donors' samples. The CDR3 protein is CASSPRRRGNEQFF.